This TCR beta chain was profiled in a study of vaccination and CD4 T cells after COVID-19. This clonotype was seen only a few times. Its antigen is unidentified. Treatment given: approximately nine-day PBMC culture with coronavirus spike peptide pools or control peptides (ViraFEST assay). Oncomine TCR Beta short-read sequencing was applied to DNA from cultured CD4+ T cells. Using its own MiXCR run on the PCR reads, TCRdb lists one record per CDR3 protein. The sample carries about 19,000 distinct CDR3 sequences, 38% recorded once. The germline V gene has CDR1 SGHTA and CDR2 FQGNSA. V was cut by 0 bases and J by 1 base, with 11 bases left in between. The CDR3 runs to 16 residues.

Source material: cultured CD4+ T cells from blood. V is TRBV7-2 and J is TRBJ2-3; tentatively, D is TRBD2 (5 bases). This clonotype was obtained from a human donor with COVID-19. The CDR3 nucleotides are TGTGCCAGCAGCTTAGCGCCCAACGGGGGCACAGATACGCAGTATTTT. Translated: CASSLAPNGGTDTQYF.